The 21 T cell receptor beta chains reported below all come from one sample, sequenced in a study of long-term antiretroviral therapy in people with HIV. Run at survey level, the immunoSEQ assay was version v3.0. Profiling relied on immunoSEQ multiplex PCR, and the TCRdb table lists in-frame clones only, not all of them. Of approximately 17,000 clones in the sample, roughly 72% were seen once. The sequencing here drew on unsorted PBMCs, taken around 2.4 years before starting antiretroviral therapy. The receptors were sampled from a woman in her fifties or sixties with HIV.

The chain combines TRBV30 with TRBJ2-3; 8 bases align to TRBD2. After removal of 5 bases from V and 2 bases from J, the junction contained 6 bases not matched to a gene. CDR1 is GTSNPN and CDR2 is SVGIG in the germline V gene (reference sequence). The length of the CDR3 is 14 residues. The CDR3 bases are TGTGCCTGGGAGGGGGGACTAGTCACAGATACGCAGTATTTT. It specifies CAWEGGLVTDTQYF. Drawing the rest from reference TRBV30 and TRBJ2-3, the complete variable domain is SQTIHQWPATLVQPVGSPLSLECTVEGTSNPNLYWYRQAAGRGLQLLFYSVGIGQISSEVPQNLSASRPQDRQFILSSKKLLLSDSGFYLCAWEGGLVTDTQYFGPGTRLTVL.

The chain combines TRBV19 with TRBJ1-2; the D gene is possibly TRBD1 (5 bases). In germline, CDR1 is LNHDA, CDR2 SQIVND (reference sequence). This CDR3 has 14 residues. The V and J ends lost 5 bases and 4 bases respectively, with 14 bases between them. The CDR3 DNA reads TGTGCCAGTAGTCCTTCGGGACTTGGCTATGGCTACACCTTC. It specifies CASSPSGLGYGYTF.

The rearrangement links TRBV20-1 to TRBJ2-5, with D unclear. Looked up from germline, CDR1 is DFQATT and CDR2 is SNEGSKA (reference sequence). The CDR3 totals 11 residues. Trimming took off 6 bases at V and 1 base at J, with 6 bases between the two ends. The CDR3 region is CSAIFQETQYF. The CDR3 region has the DNA TGCAGTGCCATCTTCCAAGAGACCCAGTACTTC.

This clone was counted a few times. The V and J genes are TRBV28 and TRBJ2-7; 8 nucleotides align to TRBD1. The CDR3 extends over 12 amino acids. Trimming cost V 10 bases and J 4 bases; bases outside gene matches: 6. Germline CDR1 reads MDHEN; CDR2 reads SYDVKM. CDR3 residues: CAIGTGDYEQYF. In DNA form, the CDR3 reads TGTGCCATTGGGACAGGTGATTACGAGCAGTACTTC.

This chain uses TRBV30 with TRBJ2-1, with TRBD2 identical over 12 bases. Germline assignment: CDR1 GTSNPN and CDR2 SVGIG (reference sequence). Trimming at V came to 2 bases and at J to 8 bases, leaving 7 bases not matched to a gene. The CDR3 spans 15 residues. The CDR3 sequence: CAWSPLAGGRDEQFF. In DNA, the CDR3 is TGTGCCTGGAGTCCACTAGCGGGGGGCAGGGATGAGCAGTTCTTC. The entire variable domain, with the rest obtained from reference TRBV30 and TRBJ2-1, is as follows: SQTIHQWPATLVQPVGSPLSLECTVEGTSNPNLYWYRQAAGRGLQLLFYSVGIGQISSEVPQNLSASRPQDRQFILSSKKLLLSDSGFYLCAWSPLAGGRDEQFFGPGTRLTVL.

This rearrangement joins TRBV11-2 to TRBJ2-4, with TRBD2 matching 12 bases. The V gene end was trimmed by 1 base and the J gene end by 8 bases; junction bases not matched to a gene: 12. The CDR3 has 18 residues. The germline V gene has CDR1 SGHAT and CDR2 FQNNGV. CDR3 region: CASSLGFLAGGHNDIQYF. CDR3 sequence (DNA): TGTGCCAGCAGCTTAGGGTTTCTAGCGGGGGGGCATAATGACATTCAGTACTTC.

This chain uses TRBV5-1 with TRBJ1-1; no reliable D call. Between the trimmed V and J ends, which lost 3 bases and 4 bases, there was a span of 13 bases. This CDR3 has 14 amino acids. Germline V gene data show CDR1 as SGHRS and CDR2 as YFSETQ. This CDR3 reads CASSSMDGGTEAFF. CDR3 bases: TGCGCCAGCAGCTCTATGGATGGTGGCACTGAAGCTTTCTTT.

This clone was seen only once. This chain uses TRBV5-1 with TRBJ2-3; 8 bases match TRBD1. The CDR3 is 17 residues long. The V and J ends lost 0 bases and 2 bases, in that order; junction bases with no gene match: 8. Germline V CDR1 and CDR2: SGHRS, YFSETQ. CDR3 in amino acids: CASSLDRGFLTTDTQYF. CDR3 DNA: TGCGCCAGCAGCTTGGACAGGGGGTTCCTCACCACAGATACGCAGTATTTT.

The V and J genes are TRBV6-6 and TRBJ1-4, with TRBD1 as a possible D gene (5 bases). From germline, CDR1 is MNHNY and CDR2 SVGAGI (reference sequence). Deletions cut 6 bases from V and 5 bases from J, with 13 bases between. This CDR3 has 14 residues. The CDR3 nucleotides are TGTGCCAGCAGAACCGGGACGGGGAATGAAAAACTGTTTTTT. Residues: CASRTGTGNEKLFF.

The gene calls are TRBV2 and TRBJ2-1; 11 bases align to TRBD2. Germline V lookup: CDR1 SNHLY, CDR2 FYNNEI. The CDR3 spans 15 residues. With 5 bases clipped from V and 3 bases from J, the junction kept 3 bases outside the gene matches. The DNA of the CDR3 is TGTGCCAGCAGTCCGGGACTAGCGGTCTACAATGAGCAGTTCTTC. It is translated as CASSPGLAVYNEQFF.

V is TRBV19 and J is TRBJ1-5; 7 bases fit TRBD1. The germline V gene has CDR1 LNHDA and CDR2 SQIVND (reference sequence). This CDR3 has 16 residues. Unmatched junction bases numbered 8, after V lost 5 bases and J lost 1 base. DNA for the CDR3: TGTGCCAGTAGTCTCGGACAGGCCCTAAGCAATCAGCCCCAGCATTTT. Residues: CASSLGQALSNQPQHF.

Turning to this clone: The junction shows a germline mismatch at one end, possibly a read error. The J gene is TRBJ1-5, the V gene TRBV19; D not certain. CDR3 length equals 12 residues. Germline-derived CDR1 and CDR2 are LNHDA and SQIVND (reference sequence). The CDR3 coding sequence is TGTGCCAGTAGTTATAGCAATCAGCCTCAGCATTTT. Protein sequence: CASSYSNQPQHF.

This chain links TRBV6-1 with TRBJ1-5; no firm D call. The V gene lost 8 bases and the J gene lost 0 bases, with 11 bases spanning the gap. The germline gives CDR1 MNHNS, CDR2 SASEGT. This CDR3 is built from 14 residues. The CDR3 nucleotides read TGTGCCAGCCGAGAGATCTATAGCAATCAGCCCCAGCATTTT. Translated, it gives CASREIYSNQPQHF.

The J gene is TRBJ1-6, the V gene TRBV5-5, with TRBD1 as a possible D gene (5 bases). Germline values: CDR1 SGHKS, CDR2 YYEKEE (reference sequence). This CDR3 has 14 residues. Trimming cost V 3 bases and J 6 bases, with 10 bases left between them. In DNA, the CDR3 is TGTGCCAGCAGCTGGGACGGAGCTAATTCACCCCTCCACTTT. Its translation: CASSWDGANSPLHF.

V gene TRBV6-4 combines with J gene TRBJ1-6; possibly TRBD1 for D (5 bases). The CDR3 runs 14 residues. Germline lookup yields CDR1 MRHNA and CDR2 SNTAGT. The V gene lost 6 bases and the J gene lost 6 bases, with 12 bases spanning the gap. CDR3 DNA sequence: TGTGCCAGCAGGGCCATGAGGGGTAATTCACCCCTCCACTTT. This gives the protein CASRAMRGNSPLHF.

The chain joins TRBV7-9 to TRBJ2-6; 7 positions agree with TRBD1. V was clipped by 3 bases and J by 2 bases; unmatched bases: 1. The CDR3 length is 15 residues. The germline CDR1 and CDR2 sequences are SEHNR and FQNEAQ (reference sequence). This CDR3 is CASSFDRAGANVLTF. The CDR3 nucleotides are TGTGCCAGCAGCTTCGACAGGGCTGGGGCCAACGTCCTGACTTTC.

V gene TRBV11-2 combines with J gene TRBJ2-1; D call uncertain. The CDR3 contains 13 residues. Deletions cut 6 bases from V and 2 bases from J, with 8 bases between. The V gene's germline CDR1 is SGHAT and CDR2 FQNNGV. The CDR3 protein is CASSLHPYNEQFF. The CDR3 DNA is TGTGCCAGCAGTCTACACCCCTACAATGAGCAGTTCTTC.

The chain couples TRBV30 to TRBJ2-5, with 9 bases identical to TRBD2. The trim removed 0 bases at V and 5 bases at J, leaving 10 bases unmatched. Germline loops: CDR1 GTSNPN, CDR2 SVGIG (reference sequence). The CDR3 is made up of 16 amino acids. Here the CDR3 reads CAWSVRGGASAETQYF. The CDR3 bases are TGTGCCTGGAGTGTACGCGGGGGGGCTTCGGCGGAGACCCAGTACTTC.

This chain joins TRBV5-8 and TRBJ1-2; 10 nucleotides line up with TRBD1. This CDR3 comprises 14 residues. Germline V gene lookup returns CDR1 SGHTS and CDR2 YDEGEE. V was pared by 4 bases and J by 4 bases, with 4 bases of the junction left unmatched. The CDR3 reads CASSGTGAIYGYTF. The CDR3 region has the DNA TGTGCCAGCAGCGGGACAGGGGCGATCTATGGCTACACCTTC.

The chain carries TRBV29-1 and TRBJ2-5; D is possibly TRBD2 (7 bases). This CDR3 is 15 amino acids long. The germline V and J ends were trimmed by 7 bases and 2 bases, with 20 bases remaining between them. Per the germline V gene, CDR1 is SQVTM and CDR2 is ANQGSEA. CDR3 region: CSGGGAGSFQETQYF. In DNA, the CDR3 is TGCAGCGGCGGGGGCGCCGGGTCATTTCAAGAGACCCAGTACTTC.

CDR3 protein: CASSDASWGGYTF. The DNA for the CDR3 is TGTGCCAGCAGCGACGCCAGTTGGGGTGGCTACACCTTC. The rearrangement joins TRBV7-6 to TRBJ1-2; no clear D. V was shortened by 5 bases and J by 7 bases, with 14 bases between the two germline ends. From germline, CDR1 is SGHVS and CDR2 FNYEAQ. This CDR3 comprises 13 residues.